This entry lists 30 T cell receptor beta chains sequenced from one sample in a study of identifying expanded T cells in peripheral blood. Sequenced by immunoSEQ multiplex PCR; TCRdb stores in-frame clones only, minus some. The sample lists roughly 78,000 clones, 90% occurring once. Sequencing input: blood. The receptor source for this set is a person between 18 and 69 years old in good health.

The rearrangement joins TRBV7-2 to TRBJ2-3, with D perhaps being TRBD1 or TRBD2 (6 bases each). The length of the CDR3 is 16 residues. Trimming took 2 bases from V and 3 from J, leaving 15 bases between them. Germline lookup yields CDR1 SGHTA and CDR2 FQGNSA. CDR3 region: CASSLTRGVGTDTQYF. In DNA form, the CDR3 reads TGTGCCAGCAGCTTAACGAGGGGGGTAGGGACAGATACGCAGTATTTT.

The CDR3 protein is CASSSHNEQFF. The CDR3 DNA reads TGTGCCAGCAGCTCACACAATGAGCAGTTCTTC. The rearrangement uses TRBV7-2 and TRBJ2-1; D unclear. Between the trimmed V and J ends, which lost 4 bases and 5 bases, there was a span of 3 bases. Germline V gene sequence: CDR1 SGHTA, CDR2 FQGNSA. The CDR3 is 11 amino acids.

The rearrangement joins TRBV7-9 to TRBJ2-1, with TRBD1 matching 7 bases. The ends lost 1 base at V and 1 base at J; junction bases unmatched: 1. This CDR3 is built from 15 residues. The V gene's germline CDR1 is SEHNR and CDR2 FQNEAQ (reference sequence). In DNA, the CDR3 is TGTGCCAGCAGCTTAGTGACAGGGTCCTACAATGAGCAGTTCTTC. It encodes CASSLVTGSYNEQFF. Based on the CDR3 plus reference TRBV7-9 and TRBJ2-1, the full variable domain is DTGVSQNPRHKITKRGQNVTFRCDPISEHNRLYWYRQTLGQGPEFLTYFQNEAQLEKSRLLSDRFSAERPKGSFSTLEIQRTEQGDSAMYLCASSLVTGSYNEQFFGPGTRLTVL.

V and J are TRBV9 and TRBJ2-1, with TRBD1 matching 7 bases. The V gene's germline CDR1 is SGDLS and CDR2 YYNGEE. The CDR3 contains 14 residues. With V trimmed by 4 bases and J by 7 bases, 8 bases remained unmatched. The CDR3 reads CASSPAGTENEQFF. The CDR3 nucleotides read TGTGCCAGCAGCCCAGCCGGGACAGAGAATGAGCAGTTCTTC.

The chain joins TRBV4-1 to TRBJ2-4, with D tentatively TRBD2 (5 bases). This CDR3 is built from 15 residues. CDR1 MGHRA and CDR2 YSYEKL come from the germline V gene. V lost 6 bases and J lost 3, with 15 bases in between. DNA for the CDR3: TGCGCCAGCAGTCCCAAATTCGGGGACAAAAACATTCAGTACTTC. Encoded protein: CASSPKFGDKNIQYF.

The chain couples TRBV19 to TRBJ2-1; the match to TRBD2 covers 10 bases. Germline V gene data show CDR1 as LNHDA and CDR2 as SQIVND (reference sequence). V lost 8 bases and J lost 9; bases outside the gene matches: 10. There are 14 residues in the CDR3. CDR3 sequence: CASGSTSGTGEQFF. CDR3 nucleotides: TGTGCCAGTGGTAGTACTAGCGGGACCGGTGAGCAGTTCTTC. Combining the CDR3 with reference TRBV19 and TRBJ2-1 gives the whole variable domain DGGITQSPKYLFRKEGQNVTLSCEQNLNHDAMYWYRQDPGQGLRLIYYSQIVNDFQKGDIAEGYSVSREKKESFPLTVTSAQKNPTAFYLCASGSTSGTGEQFFGPGTRLTVL.

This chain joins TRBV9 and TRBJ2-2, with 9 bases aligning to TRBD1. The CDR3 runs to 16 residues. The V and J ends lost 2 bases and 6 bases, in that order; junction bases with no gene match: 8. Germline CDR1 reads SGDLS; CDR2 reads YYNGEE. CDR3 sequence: CASSVRGQGDPGELFF. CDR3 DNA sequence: TGTGCCAGCAGCGTGAGGGGACAGGGTGATCCCGGGGAGCTGTTTTTT.

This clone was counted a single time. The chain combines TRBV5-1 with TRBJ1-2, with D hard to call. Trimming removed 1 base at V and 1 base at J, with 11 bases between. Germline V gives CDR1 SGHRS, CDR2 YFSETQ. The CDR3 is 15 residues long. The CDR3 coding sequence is TGCGCCAGCAGCTTGAACATGGGAATTAACTATGGCTACACCTTC. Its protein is CASSLNMGINYGYTF.

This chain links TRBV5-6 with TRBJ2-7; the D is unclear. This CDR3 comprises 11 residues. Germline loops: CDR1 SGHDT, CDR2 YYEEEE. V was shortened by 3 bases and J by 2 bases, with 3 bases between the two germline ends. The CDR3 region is CASSWAYEQYF. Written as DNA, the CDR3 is TGTGCCAGCAGCTGGGCCTACGAGCAGTACTTC.

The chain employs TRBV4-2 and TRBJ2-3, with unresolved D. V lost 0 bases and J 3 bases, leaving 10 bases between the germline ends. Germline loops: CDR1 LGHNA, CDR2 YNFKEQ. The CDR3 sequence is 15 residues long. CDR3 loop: CASSQERYSTDTQYF. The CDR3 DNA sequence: TGTGCCAGCAGCCAAGAGCGGTATTCGACAGATACGCAGTATTTT.

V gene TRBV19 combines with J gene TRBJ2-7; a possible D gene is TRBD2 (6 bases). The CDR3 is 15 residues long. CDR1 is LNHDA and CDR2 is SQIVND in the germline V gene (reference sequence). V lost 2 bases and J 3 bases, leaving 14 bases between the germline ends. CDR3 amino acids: CASSISGTSFYEQYF. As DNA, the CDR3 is TGTGCCAGTAGTATATCCGGGACTTCCTTCTACGAGCAGTACTTC.

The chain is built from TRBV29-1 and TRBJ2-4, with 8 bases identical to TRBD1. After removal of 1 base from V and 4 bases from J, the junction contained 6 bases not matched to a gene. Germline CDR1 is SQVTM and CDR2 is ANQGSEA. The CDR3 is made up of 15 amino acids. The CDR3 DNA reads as TGCAGCGTTGAAGTCCCGGACAGGGTGAAAAACATTCAGTACTTC. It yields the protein CSVEVPDRVKNIQYF.

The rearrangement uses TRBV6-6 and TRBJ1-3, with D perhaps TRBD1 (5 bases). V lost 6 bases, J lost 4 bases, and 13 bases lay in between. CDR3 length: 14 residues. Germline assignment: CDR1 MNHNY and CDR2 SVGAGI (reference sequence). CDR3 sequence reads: CASRATGWGNTIYF. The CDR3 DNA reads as TGTGCCAGCAGGGCTACAGGATGGGGAAACACCATATATTTT.

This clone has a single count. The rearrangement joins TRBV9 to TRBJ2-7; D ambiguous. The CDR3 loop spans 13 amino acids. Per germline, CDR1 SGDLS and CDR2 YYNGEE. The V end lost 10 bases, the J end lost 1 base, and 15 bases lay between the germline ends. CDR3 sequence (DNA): TGTGCCGCGCCCGGGCGACCTTCCTACGAGCAGTACTTC. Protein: CAAPGRPSYEQYF. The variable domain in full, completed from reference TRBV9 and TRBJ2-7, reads DSGVTQTPKHLITATGQRVTLRCSPRSGDLSVYWYQQSLDQGLQFLIQYYNGEERAKGNILERFSAQQFPDLHSELNLSSLELGDSALYFCAAPGRPSYEQYFGPGTRLTVT.

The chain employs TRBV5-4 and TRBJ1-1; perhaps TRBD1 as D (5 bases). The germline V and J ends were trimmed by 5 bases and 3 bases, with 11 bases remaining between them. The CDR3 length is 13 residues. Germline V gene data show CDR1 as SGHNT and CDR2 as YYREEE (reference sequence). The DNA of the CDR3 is TGTGCCAGCAGACTCAGGGCGGACACTGAAGCTTTCTTT. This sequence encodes CASRLRADTEAFF.

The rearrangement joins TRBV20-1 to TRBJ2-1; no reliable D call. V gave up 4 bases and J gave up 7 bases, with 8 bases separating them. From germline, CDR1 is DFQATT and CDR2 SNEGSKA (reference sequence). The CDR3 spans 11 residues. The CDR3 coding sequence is TGCAGTGCTATTTTGACAAATGAGCAGTTCTTC. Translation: CSAILTNEQFF.

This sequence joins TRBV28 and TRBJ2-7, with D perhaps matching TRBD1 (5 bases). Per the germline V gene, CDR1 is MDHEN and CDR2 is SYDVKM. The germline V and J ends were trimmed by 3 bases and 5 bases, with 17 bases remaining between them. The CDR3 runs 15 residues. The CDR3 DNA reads TGTGCCAGCAGTTTTGGGGTGCTTTCAGGGAACGAGCAGTACTTC. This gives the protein CASSFGVLSGNEQYF.

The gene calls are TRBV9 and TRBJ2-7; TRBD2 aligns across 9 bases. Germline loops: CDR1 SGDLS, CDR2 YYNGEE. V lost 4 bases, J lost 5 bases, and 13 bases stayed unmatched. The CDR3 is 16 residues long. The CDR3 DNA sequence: TGTGCCAGCAGCCGCCGTTTAGCGGGAGATTTGGACGAGCAGTACTTC. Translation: CASSRRLAGDLDEQYF.

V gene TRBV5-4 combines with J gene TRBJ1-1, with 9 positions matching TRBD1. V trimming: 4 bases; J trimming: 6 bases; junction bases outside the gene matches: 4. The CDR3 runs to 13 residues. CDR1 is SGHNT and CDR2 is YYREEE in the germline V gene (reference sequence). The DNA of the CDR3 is TGTGCCAGCAGCGCCCGGACAGGGGCTGAAGCTTTCTTT. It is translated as CASSARTGAEAFF.

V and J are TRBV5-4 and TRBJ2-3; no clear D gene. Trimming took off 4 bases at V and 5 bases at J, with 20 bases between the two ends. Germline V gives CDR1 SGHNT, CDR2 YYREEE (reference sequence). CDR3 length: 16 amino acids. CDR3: CASSQSRPLRRDTQYF. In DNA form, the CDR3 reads TGTGCCAGCAGCCAATCTAGGCCATTAAGGAGAGATACGCAGTATTTT.

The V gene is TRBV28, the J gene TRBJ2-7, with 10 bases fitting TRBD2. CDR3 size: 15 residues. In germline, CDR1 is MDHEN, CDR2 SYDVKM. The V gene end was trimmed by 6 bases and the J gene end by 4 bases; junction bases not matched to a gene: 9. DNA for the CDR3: TGTGCCAGCAGCCTGACCGGGACTAGCGCTTACGAGCAGTACTTC. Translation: CASSLTGTSAYEQYF.

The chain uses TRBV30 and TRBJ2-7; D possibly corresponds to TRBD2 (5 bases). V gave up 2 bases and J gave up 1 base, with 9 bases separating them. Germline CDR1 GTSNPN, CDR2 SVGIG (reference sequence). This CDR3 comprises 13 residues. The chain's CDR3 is CAWSKDSSYEQYF. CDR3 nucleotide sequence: TGTGCCTGGAGTAAGGACTCTTCCTACGAGCAGTACTTC.

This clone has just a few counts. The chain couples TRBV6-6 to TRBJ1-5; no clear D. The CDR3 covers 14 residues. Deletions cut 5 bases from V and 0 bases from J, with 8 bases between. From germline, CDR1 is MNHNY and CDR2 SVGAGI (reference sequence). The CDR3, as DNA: TGTGCCAGCAGTGCCAGTATTAGCAATCAGCCCCAGCATTTT. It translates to CASSASISNQPQHF.

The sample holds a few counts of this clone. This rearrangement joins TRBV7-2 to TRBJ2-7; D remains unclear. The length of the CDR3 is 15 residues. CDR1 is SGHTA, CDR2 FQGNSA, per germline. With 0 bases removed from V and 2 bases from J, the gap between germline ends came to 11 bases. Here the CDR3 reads CASSLAPIFTYEQYF. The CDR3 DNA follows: TGTGCCAGCAGCTTAGCGCCCATATTTACCTACGAGCAGTACTTC.

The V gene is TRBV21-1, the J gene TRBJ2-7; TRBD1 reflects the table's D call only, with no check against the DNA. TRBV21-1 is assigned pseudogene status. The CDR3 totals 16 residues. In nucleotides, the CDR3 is TGTGCCAGTCAGGGCTCCCGCCCCCGCCGTTTCTACGAGCAGTACTTC. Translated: CASQGSRPRRFYEQYF.

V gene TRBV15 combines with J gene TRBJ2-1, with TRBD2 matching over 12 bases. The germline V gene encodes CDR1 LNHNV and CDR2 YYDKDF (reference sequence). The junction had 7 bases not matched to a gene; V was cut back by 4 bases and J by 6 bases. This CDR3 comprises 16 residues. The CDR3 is CATSIPSGRAGNEQFF. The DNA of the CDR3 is TGTGCCACCAGCATTCCTAGCGGGAGGGCCGGCAATGAGCAGTTCTTC. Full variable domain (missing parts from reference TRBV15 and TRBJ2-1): DAMVIQNPRYQVTQFGKPVTLSCSQTLNHNVMYWYQQKSSQAPKLLFHYYDKDFNNEADTPDNFQSRRPNTSFCFLDIRSPGLGDTAMYLCATSIPSGRAGNEQFFGPGTRLTVL.

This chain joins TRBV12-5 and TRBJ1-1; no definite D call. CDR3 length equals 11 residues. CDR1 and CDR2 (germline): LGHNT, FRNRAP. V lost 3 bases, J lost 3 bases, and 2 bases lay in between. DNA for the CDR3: TGTGCTAGTGGTTTTTACACTGAAGCTTTCTTT. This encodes CASGFYTEAFF.

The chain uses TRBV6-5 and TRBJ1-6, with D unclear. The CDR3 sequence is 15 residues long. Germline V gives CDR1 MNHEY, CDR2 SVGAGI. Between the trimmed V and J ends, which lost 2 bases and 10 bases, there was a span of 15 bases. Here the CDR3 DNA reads TGTGCCAGCAGTTACCGCGGGGAAGGTGGGTCACCCCTCCACTTT. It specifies CASSYRGEGGSPLHF.

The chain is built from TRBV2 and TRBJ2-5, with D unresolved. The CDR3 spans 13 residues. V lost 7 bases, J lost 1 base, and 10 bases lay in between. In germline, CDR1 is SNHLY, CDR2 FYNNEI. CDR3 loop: CASKKGLQETQYF. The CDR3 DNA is TGTGCCAGCAAAAAGGGTCTCCAAGAGACCCAGTACTTC. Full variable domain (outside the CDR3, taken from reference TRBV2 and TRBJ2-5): EPEVTQTPSHQVTQMGQEVILRCVPISNHLYFYWYRQILGQKVEFLVSFYNNEISEKSEIFDDQFSVERPDGSNFTLKIRSTKLEDSAMYFCASKKGLQETQYFGPGTRLLVL.

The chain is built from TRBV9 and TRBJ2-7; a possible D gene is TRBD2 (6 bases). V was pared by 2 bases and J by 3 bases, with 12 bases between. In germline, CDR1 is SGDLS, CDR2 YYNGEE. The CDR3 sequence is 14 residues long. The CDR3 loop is CASSVGGDGYEQYF. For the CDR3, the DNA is TGTGCCAGCAGCGTGGGGGGTGACGGCTACGAGCAGTACTTC.